This is a list of T cell receptor beta chains from one sample in a study of technical replicates of blood from a handful of donors. Measured with immunoSEQ multiplex PCR; TCRdb has only the in-frame clones, and not every one. The sample carries 45,000 to 60,000 clones, roughly 94% recorded once. The sequencing input was PBMCs. These receptors were collected from a human donor in good health. Some clones in this sample may be carry-over from other donors' samples. Each CDR3 is given with its conserved first and last residue. The D gene is left open where the match is weak. Size tells how often a clone was seen (once, few, many) or the class of an expanded clone, and some rows leave it out.

J,V,D,size,DNA,CDR3
TRBJ1-5,TRBV6-5,TRBD1,NA,TGTGCCAGCAGACGAACAGGGGATGTTCAGCCCCAGCATTTT,CASRRTGDVQPQHF
TRBJ2-2,TRBV7-8,TRBD2,once,TGTGCCAGCAGCCAGAGACTAGCGGGGGGGTTGGACACCGGGGAGCTGTTTTTT,CASSQRLAGGLDTGELFF
TRBJ2-2,TRBV7-9,TRBD2,NA,TGTGCCAGCAGCTGGACTAGCGGGAGGGCCTCCGGGGAGCTGTTTTTT,CASSWTSGRASGELFF
TRBJ1-2,TRBV15,NA,NA,TGTGCCACCAGCAGAGTTTTCCCGTGGGCCTATGGCTACACCTTC,CATSRVFPWAYGYTF
TRBJ2-4,TRBV2,NA,NA,TGTGCCAGCAGTGAAGATGGAGCGCAGAAGCGGCTAAACATTCAGTACTTC,CASSEDGAQKRLNIQYF
TRBJ1-3,TRBV30,NA,once,TGTGCCTGGAGTTCCGGGACATTCTCTGGAAACAAATATTTT,CAWSSGTFSGNKYF
TRBJ2-5,TRBV6-5,TRBD1,NA,TGTGCCAGCAGTCGGGACAGAGAGACCCAGTACTTC,CASSRDRETQYF
TRBJ1-1,TRBV10-3,TRBD1,NA,TGTGCCATCAGTGAGTCGGATACCGGGACAGGGGAAGCTTTCTTT,CAISESDTGTGEAFF
TRBJ1-1,TRBV19,TRBD1,medium-sized,TGTGCCAGTAGTATAATCGTGGACAGGATGAACACTGAAGCTTTCTTT,CASSIIVDRMNTEAFF
TRBJ2-5,TRBV15,TRBD2,NA,TGTGCCACCAGGATAGCGGGCGCACAAGAGACCCAGTACTTC,CATRIAGAQETQYF
TRBJ2-1,TRBV27,TRBD2,NA,TGTGCCAGTCGGTTGGGACTAGCGGGATCTGGGGAGCAGTTCTTC,CASRLGLAGSGEQFF
TRBJ2-7,TRBV7-3,TRBD2,NA,TGTGCCAGCAGCTTACGGGCCTCCCCCCGGCTAGCGGGATCTCTGCCCGAGCAGTACTTC,CASSLRASPRLAGSLPEQYF
TRBJ2-7,TRBV7-6,NA,once,TGTGCCAGCAGCCCCAGAGTCGCCGAGAGGGACGAGCAGTACTTC,CASSPRVAERDEQYF
TRBJ2-5,TRBV9,TRBD2,NA,TGTGCCAGCAGCCCAGGAGCTAGCGGGGGCCTAGGGGAGACCCAGTACTTC,CASSPGASGGLGETQYF
TRBJ2-3,TRBV7-2,TRBD2,NA,TGTGCCAGCAGCCACGGACTAGCGGCATACACAGATACGCAGTATTTT,CASSHGLAAYTDTQYF
TRBJ1-2,TRBV12-5,NA,NA,TGTGCTAGTGGTTTGGTACTGAGGACTAACTATGGCTACACCTTC,CASGLVLRTNYGYTF
TRBJ2-3,TRBV4-2,TRBD2,once,TGTGCCAGCAGCCAAGTCGGGACTAGCGCAGATACGCAGTATTTT,CASSQVGTSADTQYF
TRBJ1-3,TRBV5-1,TRBD1,NA,TGCGCCAGCAGCTTCCAGGGGGCGTATGGAAACACCATATATTTT,CASSFQGAYGNTIYF
TRBJ2-5,TRBV7-9,TRBD2,NA,TGTGCCAGCAGCTTTAGCGGGGGTCGGGAAGAGACCCAGTACTTC,CASSFSGGREETQYF
TRBJ2-6,TRBV30,NA,NA,TGTGCCTGTGGGACTTTACCTGGGGCCAACGTCCTGACTTTC,CACGTLPGANVLTF
TRBJ2-7,TRBV5-1,TRBD2,NA,TGCGCCAGCAGCTTCGGGGGGGTGAGCTCCTACGAGCAGTACTTC,CASSFGGVSSYEQYF
TRBJ1-2,TRBV6-5,NA,NA,TGTGCCAGCAGCGTCGGCGGCTCTAACTATGGCTACACCTTC,CASSVGGSNYGYTF
TRBJ1-2,TRBV10-3,NA,NA,TGTGCCATCAGTGGGGGCAGGTATTCGACCCTCGACTATGGCTACACCTTC,CAISGGRYSTLDYGYTF
TRBJ2-3,TRBV7-2,TRBD2,once,TGTGCCAGCACCCTAGCGGGAGGGCCTGGCACAGATACGCAGTATTTT,CASTLAGGPGTDTQYF
TRBJ2-7,TRBV7-2,TRBD2,NA,TGTGCCAGCAGCTTAGGGGAGGCGGGAGGGCCGTACGAGCAGTACTTC,CASSLGEAGGPYEQYF
TRBJ1-6,TRBV6-5,NA,NA,TGTGCCAGCAGCTCAGGGTGGACGGAATCACCCCTCCACTTT,CASSSGWTESPLHF
TRBJ1-5,TRBV27,NA,NA,TGTGCCAGCAGTTGGGGACACAGTAGCAATCAGCCCCAGCATTTT,CASSWGHSSNQPQHF
TRBJ1-6,TRBV5-6,NA,NA,TGTGCCAGCAGCGCCTCAGGGAGGCCCCTCCACTTT,CASSASGRPLHF
TRBJ2-1,TRBV29-1,NA,NA,TGCAGCGTTGAAGTTAGCGTGTACAATGAGCAGTTCTTC,CSVEVSVYNEQFF
TRBJ2-5,TRBV5-6,TRBD2,NA,TGTGCCAGCAGCTCCATAGCGGGAGTGGTACAAGAGACCCAGTACTTC,CASSSIAGVVQETQYF
TRBJ2-2,TRBV4-3,TRBD1,NA,TGCGCCAGCAGCCAGGACAGGGTATCCGGGGAGCTGTTTTTT,CASSQDRVSGELFF
TRBJ2-7,TRBV4-1,TRBD1,NA,TGCGCCAGCAGCCCACTCGGGACAGGGAGGTACGAGCAGTACTTC,CASSPLGTGRYEQYF
TRBJ2-2,TRBV13,NA,NA,TGTGCCAGCAGCTCCCGGGACTCATTCACCGGGGAGCTGTTTTTT,CASSSRDSFTGELFF
TRBJ2-7,TRBV7-9,TRBD2,NA,TGTGCCAGCAGCGACGCTAGCGGGAGTACGTACGAGCAGTACTTC,CASSDASGSTYEQYF
TRBJ2-7,TRBV7-2,TRBD2,NA,TGTGCCAGCAGCCCGAGGACTAGTTACGAGCAGTACTTC,CASSPRTSYEQYF
TRBJ1-1,TRBV7-3,NA,NA,TGTGTATCTCGGGGGTATACGAACACTGAAGCTTTCTTT,CVSRGYTNTEAFF
TRBJ2-7,TRBV7-8,TRBD2,NA,TGTGCCAGCAGCTTAGTAGGCGGGGGGACTCTCGAGCAGTACTTC,CASSLVGGGTLEQYF
TRBJ2-7,TRBV6-6,TRBD2,NA,TGTGCCAGCAGTTATGAGGCGGGAGGATCCTACGAGCAGTACTTC,CASSYEAGGSYEQYF
TRBJ2-7,TRBV7-7,TRBD2,NA,TGTGCCAGCAGCCGAAGACTAGCGGGAGACAACGAGCAGTACTTC,CASSRRLAGDNEQYF
TRBJ2-5,TRBV7-3,NA,NA,TGTGCCAGCAGCTTAACGCGGCAAGAGACCCAGTACTTC,CASSLTRQETQYF
TRBJ2-1,TRBV27,TRBD2,NA,TGTGCCAGCAGCCCCCAGGGACTATGGTACAATGAGCAGTTCTTC,CASSPQGLWYNEQFF
TRBJ2-7,TRBV2,TRBD1,NA,TGTGCCAGCAATTGGCAGGGGGCCTACGAGCAGTACTTC,CASNWQGAYEQYF
TRBJ2-1,TRBV5-1,TRBD2,NA,TGCGCCAGCAGTTTGAACGTACTAGCGGGCTTGATTGGTGAGCAGTTCTTC,CASSLNVLAGLIGEQFF
TRBJ1-2,TRBV29-1,TRBD1,NA,TGCAGCGCCCCCCTCACAGGGGGCTATGGCTACACCTTC,CSAPLTGGYGYTF
TRBJ2-7,TRBV2,NA,NA,TGTGCCAGCAGTCTCCGCGGGGTGTCTACGCGTATCGAGCAGTACTTC,CASSLRGVSTRIEQYF
TRBJ2-7,TRBV30,NA,NA,TGTGCCTGGAGCAAAGGACTCGCCACGTACGAGCAGTACTTC,CAWSKGLATYEQYF
TRBJ1-5,TRBV6-5,NA,NA,TGTGCCAGCAGCCCCCGGACAGCTAATCAGCCCCAGCATTTT,CASSPRTANQPQHF
TRBJ2-7,TRBV5-1,TRBD1,NA,TGCGCCAGCAGCTTGGCCACGACAGGGAAGGTCTACGAGCAGTACTTC,CASSLATTGKVYEQYF
TRBJ2-2,TRBV7-8,TRBD2,NA,TGTGCCAGCAGCTTAGCTCTAGCGGGGGGTACCGGGGAGCTGTTTTTT,CASSLALAGGTGELFF
TRBJ2-7,TRBV5-1,TRBD2,NA,TGCGCCAGCAGCCCCGCAGGGACTAGCGGGATCTACGAGCAGTACTTC,CASSPAGTSGIYEQYF
TRBJ2-7,TRBV5-6,NA,NA,TGTGCCAGCAGCTCCCGACCCGGGTACGAGCAGTACTTC,CASSSRPGYEQYF
TRBJ2-7,TRBV6-5,NA,NA,TGTGCCAGCGCCCCCGGGCCAGGGTCCTACGAGCAGTACTTC,CASAPGPGSYEQYF
TRBJ1-1,TRBV6-1,NA,NA,TGTGCCTGTCACAAGAACACTGAAGCTTTCTTT,CACHKNTEAFF